Sequencing of this T cell receptor beta chain was carried out in a study of T cell responses to AZD1222 COVID-19 vaccine. Points from the study as a whole: It should be noted that donors were predominantly white British and more often female, and clonal diversity was possibly underestimated.

The assay was immunoSEQ multiplex PCR, and TCRdb's table has in-frame clones only and misses some. The sample has 100,000 to 150,000 clones, roughly 86% seen once; the top ten hold roughly 4.1%. The germline V and J ends were trimmed by 3 bases and 7 bases, with 12 bases remaining between them. Per the germline V gene, CDR1 is MDHEN and CDR2 is SYDVKM. CDR3 length: 14 amino acids. On this clone itself: The antigen is unknown.

This TCR was sampled from an adult in good health. The source was peripheral blood, collected on day 0 of AZD1222 vaccination. The V gene is TRBV28, the J gene TRBJ1-4; no reliable D call. CDR3 coding DNA: TGTGCCAGCAGTTTTGGATGGGGTGGTGAAAAACTGTTTTTT. It yields the protein CASSFGWGGEKLFF.